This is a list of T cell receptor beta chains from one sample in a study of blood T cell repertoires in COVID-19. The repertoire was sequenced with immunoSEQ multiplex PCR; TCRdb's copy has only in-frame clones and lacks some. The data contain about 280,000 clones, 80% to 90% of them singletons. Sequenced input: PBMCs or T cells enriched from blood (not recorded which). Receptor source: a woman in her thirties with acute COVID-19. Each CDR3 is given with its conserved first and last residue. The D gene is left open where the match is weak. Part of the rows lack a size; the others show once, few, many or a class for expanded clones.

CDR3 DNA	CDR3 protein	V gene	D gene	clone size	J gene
TGTGCCAGCAGCTTAGGGGCGGGGGGGCCGAGTGGAAACATTCAGTACTTC	CASSLGAGGPSGNIQYF	TRBV11-2	TRBD2	.	TRBJ2-4
TGCAGCGTTGTCCTTCTAGCGGGAGGGTTCAATGAGCAGTTCTTC	CSVVLLAGGFNEQFF	TRBV29-1	TRBD2	.	TRBJ2-1
TGTGCCACCAGCAGAGAACGAACAGGGAACTATGGCTACACCTTC	CATSRERTGNYGYTF	TRBV15	.	.	TRBJ1-2
TGTGCCATCAATGACAGGGGGTCCTACGAGCAGTACTTC	CAINDRGSYEQYF	TRBV10-3	TRBD1	.	TRBJ2-7
TGTGCCAGCAGTTTATCTAGGTCCGAGCAGTACTTC	CASSLSRSEQYF	TRBV12-3/TRBV12-4	.	.	TRBJ2-7
TGCGCCAGCAGCTCGACAGGCGATGGAGCAACTAATGAAAAACTGTTTTTT	CASSSTGDGATNEKLFF	TRBV4-1	.	.	TRBJ1-4
TGTGCCAGTAGTGTTACAGCCCTGGGCGAGCAGTACTTC	CASSVTALGEQYF	TRBV19	.	.	TRBJ2-7
TGTGCCAGCAGCCCAAAAGGGGCTGGGTACGAGCAGTACTTC	CASSPKGAGYEQYF	TRBV7-8	.	.	TRBJ2-7
TGTGCCAGCAGCTCGACCGGGGAGCTGTTTTTT	CASSSTGELFF	TRBV27	.	.	TRBJ2-2
TGTGCCTGTTGGGAAAGGCAGGGAGGGAATGAGCAGTTCTTC	CACWERQGGNEQFF	TRBV30	TRBD2	.	TRBJ2-1
TGTGCCAGCAGTTCGGGAGGGACCTACAATGAGCAGTTCTTC	CASSSGGTYNEQFF	TRBV27	TRBD2	.	TRBJ2-1
TGTGCCAGCAGCCAAGATTGGTCTACCCTCCAGTACTTC	CASSQDWSTLQYF	TRBV14	.	.	TRBJ2-7
TGTGCCAGCAGGGATAGCGGGAGAACAGATACGCAGTATTTT	CASRDSGRTDTQYF	TRBV28	TRBD2	.	TRBJ2-3
TGTGCCAGCACCAAGGACATCTCCACTGAAGCTTTCTTT	CASTKDISTEAFF	TRBV12-3/TRBV12-4	.	.	TRBJ1-1
TGTGCCAGCACAATCCGGGGGGCTGGGGCCAACGTCCTGACTTTC	CASTIRGAGANVLTF	TRBV28	TRBD2	.	TRBJ2-6
TGTGCCAGCAGCGTAGGCCAGGGAAGTGGAACTGAAGCTTTCTTT	CASSVGQGSGTEAFF	TRBV9	.	once	TRBJ1-1
TGTGCCAGCAGCCTACAGGGGGAGAGGAACACTGAAGCTTTCTTT	CASSLQGERNTEAFF	TRBV11-1	TRBD1	.	TRBJ1-1
TGTGCCAGCAGCCGGAGACAGGGGCCCACTTATAGCAATCAGCCCCAGCATTTT	CASSRRQGPTYSNQPQHF	TRBV7-2	TRBD1	.	TRBJ1-5
TGTGCCATAGGGCCGGGACAGGGGGCAGATACGCAGTATTTT	CAIGPGQGADTQYF	TRBV19	TRBD1	.	TRBJ2-3
TGTGCCAGCAACCAGCGGGAGAGCACCGGGGAGCTGTTTTTT	CASNQRESTGELFF	TRBV7-9	TRBD2	.	TRBJ2-2
TGTGCCAGCAGTTTTTTAGGGGGTGGCTACACCTTC	CASSFLGGGYTF	TRBV12-3/TRBV12-4	.	.	TRBJ1-2
TGTGCCAGCAGTGCGATCCCCGGGACTAGTGCCGGGGAGCTGTTTTTT	CASSAIPGTSAGELFF	TRBV25-1	TRBD2	.	TRBJ2-2
TGTGCCATCACTAGCGGTAGCACAGATACGCAGTATTTT	CAITSGSTDTQYF	TRBV10-3	TRBD2	.	TRBJ2-3
TGTGCCAGCAGTTACGAGGCGGGAAGCTCCTACGAGCAGTACTTC	CASSYEAGSSYEQYF	TRBV6-2/TRBV6-3	.	.	TRBJ2-7
TGTGCCAGCAGTTACGGCCTAGCGGGACGCGAGCAGTACTTC	CASSYGLAGREQYF	TRBV6-5	TRBD2	once	TRBJ2-7
TGCGCCAGCAGCTTGGGGGACAACTCTGGAAACACCATATATTTT	CASSLGDNSGNTIYF	TRBV5-1	.	.	TRBJ1-3
TGTGCCACCGCAGACAGGGGAAAACTGTTTTTT	CATADRGKLFF	TRBV24-1	TRBD1	.	TRBJ1-4
TGTGCCACCAGCGTACAGGGGCGTGAAAAACTGTTTTTT	CATSVQGREKLFF	TRBV15	TRBD1	.	TRBJ1-4
TGTGCCAGCAGTTTATTCGGAGAGACCCAGTACTTC	CASSLFGETQYF	TRBV27	.	.	TRBJ2-5